This is a list of T cell receptor beta chains from one sample in a study of blood T cells in healthy people across ages. MiXCR, applied by TCRdb to the 5' RACE reads, yields one record per CDR3 protein. The data hold hundreds of thousands of distinct CDR3 sequences, with around 28% observed a single time. Sequencing was done on a sample of blood. These receptor sequences come from a woman of 80 years or more in good health. CDR3s include the opening cysteine and the closing phenylalanine or tryptophan.

J gene: TRBJ2-5; CDR3 length: 14; V gene: TRBV7-9; CDR3 protein: CASSPTGREETQYF
J gene: TRBJ2-3; CDR3 length: 19; V gene: TRBV12-5; CDR3 protein: CASGLAHKDEAVEPDTQYF
J gene: TRBJ2-1; CDR3 length: 16; V gene: TRBV9; CDR3 protein: CASSFSGTSGIDEQFF
J gene: TRBJ2-3; CDR3 length: 14; V gene: TRBV7-2; CDR3 protein: CASSLIYSADTQYF
J gene: TRBJ2-3; CDR3 length: 16; V gene: TRBV6-5; CDR3 protein: CASSSLAGGQTDTQYF
J gene: TRBJ1-5; CDR3 length: 15; V gene: TRBV5-1; CDR3 protein: CASSLDSTRNQPQHF
J gene: TRBJ1-5; CDR3 length: 22; V gene: TRBV20-1; CDR3 protein: CSARARRGTDRNVEYSNQPQHF
J gene: TRBJ2-1; CDR3 length: 20; V gene: TRBV11-2; CDR3 protein: CASSSTLTQLQGISFNEQFF
J gene: TRBJ2-3; CDR3 length: 14; V gene: TRBV5-1; CDR3 protein: CASSPQGSTDTQYF
J gene: TRBJ2-7; CDR3 length: 15; V gene: TRBV7-2; CDR3 protein: CASSLGQGRSYEQYF
J gene: TRBJ2-2; CDR3 length: 12; V gene: TRBV5-1; CDR3 protein: CASSRATGELFF
J gene: TRBJ2-3; CDR3 length: 20; V gene: TRBV3-1; CDR3 protein: CASSRNDAGGQDTHTDTQYF
J gene: TRBJ1-2; CDR3 length: 15; V gene: TRBV3-1; CDR3 protein: CASSQLDAPLYGYTF
J gene: TRBJ2-7; CDR3 length: 14; V gene: TRBV6-5; CDR3 protein: CASSYLAGANEQYF
J gene: TRBJ2-7; CDR3 length: 14; V gene: TRBV12-3/TRBV12-4; CDR3 protein: CASNPASGYNEQYF
J gene: TRBJ1-3; CDR3 length: 16; V gene: TRBV18; CDR3 protein: CASSPRQGQDGNTIYF
J gene: TRBJ1-1; CDR3 length: 13; V gene: TRBV29-1; CDR3 protein: CSVDRGGNTEAFF
J gene: TRBJ2-2; CDR3 length: 16; V gene: TRBV5-6; CDR3 protein: CASSLAVDRVTGELFF
J gene: TRBJ2-3; CDR3 length: 15; V gene: TRBV4-3; CDR3 protein: CASSQDMTVSDTQYF
J gene: TRBJ2-3; CDR3 length: 13; V gene: TRBV12-3/TRBV12-4; CDR3 protein: CASNRDLGDTQYF
J gene: TRBJ2-1; CDR3 length: 13; V gene: TRBV19; CDR3 protein: CASTGQIYNEQFF